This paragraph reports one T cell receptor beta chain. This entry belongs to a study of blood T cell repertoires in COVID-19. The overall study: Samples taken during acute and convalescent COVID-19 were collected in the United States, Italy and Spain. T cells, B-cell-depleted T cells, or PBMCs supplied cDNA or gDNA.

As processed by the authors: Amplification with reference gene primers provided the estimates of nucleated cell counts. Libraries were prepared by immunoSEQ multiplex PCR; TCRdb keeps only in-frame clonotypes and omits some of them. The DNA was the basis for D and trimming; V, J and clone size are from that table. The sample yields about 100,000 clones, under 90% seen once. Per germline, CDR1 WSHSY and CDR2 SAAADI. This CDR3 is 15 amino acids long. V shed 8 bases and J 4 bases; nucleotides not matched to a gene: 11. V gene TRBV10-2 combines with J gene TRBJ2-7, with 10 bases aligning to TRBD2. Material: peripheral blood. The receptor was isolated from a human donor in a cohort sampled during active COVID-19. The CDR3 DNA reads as TGCGCCAGCTTTGGCTTTGAGCGGGGGGGTTACGAGCAGTACTTC. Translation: CASFGFERGGYEQYF.